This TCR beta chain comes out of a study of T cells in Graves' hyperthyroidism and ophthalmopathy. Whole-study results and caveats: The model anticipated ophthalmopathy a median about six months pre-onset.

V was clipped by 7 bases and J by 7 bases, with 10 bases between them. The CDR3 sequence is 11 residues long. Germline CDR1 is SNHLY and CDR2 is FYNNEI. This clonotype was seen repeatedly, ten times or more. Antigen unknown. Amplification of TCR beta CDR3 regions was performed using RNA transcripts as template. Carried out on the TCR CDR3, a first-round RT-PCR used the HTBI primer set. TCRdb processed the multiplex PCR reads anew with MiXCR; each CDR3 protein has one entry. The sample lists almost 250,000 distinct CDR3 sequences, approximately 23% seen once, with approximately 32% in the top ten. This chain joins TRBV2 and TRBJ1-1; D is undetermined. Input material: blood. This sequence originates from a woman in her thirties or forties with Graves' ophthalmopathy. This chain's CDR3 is CASTFWREAFF. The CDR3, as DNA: TGTGCCAGCACGTTTTGGCGTGAAGCTTTCTTT. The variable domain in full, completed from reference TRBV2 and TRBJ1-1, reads EPEVTQTPSHQVTQMGQEVILRCVPISNHLYFYWYRQILGQKVEFLVSFYNNEISEKSEIFDDQFSVERPDGSNFTLKIRSTKLEDSAMYFCASTFWREAFFGQGTRLTVV.